This T cell receptor beta chain was sequenced in a study of T-cell reconstitution after alpha-beta-depleted transplantation in children. This clonotype turned up a few times. The TCRbeta library incorporated unique molecular identifiers. One entry per CDR3 protein results from TCRdb running MiXCR on the PCR reads. The sample comprises roughly 200,000 distinct CDR3 sequences, approximately 9.5% of which are singletons, and approximately 6.6% rests with the top ten. CDR3 length equals 21 residues. The V end was cut by 2 bases, the J end by 0 bases, with 28 bases between. CDR1 is SGHVS, CDR2 FNYEAQ, per germline.

The chain is built from TRBV7-6 and TRBJ2-5; a possible D gene is TRBD1 (6 bases). The clonotype was recovered from a human donor who donated a stem cell graft to a child with acute lymphoblastic leukemia. The sample here was PBMCs from the stem cell graft donor, taken from the stem cell graft. The CDR3 DNA follows: TGTGCCAGCAGCTTAATTCCATACGGGCGGCGTCAACAGGGTAACCAAGAGACCCAGTACTTC. Amino acid sequence: CASSLIPYGRRQQGNQETQYF.